This is a list of T cell receptor beta chains from one sample in a study of OX40 agonist ivuxolimab in advanced cancers. TCRdb keeps only in-frame clones here, not all; method: immunoSEQ multiplex PCR. The sample lists about 88,000 clones; more than 70% were seen once. Sequenced here: CD4+ or CD8+ T cells sorted from blood, sampled in a trial of the OX40 agonist ivuxolimab. The receptor source for this set is an adult with an advanced solid tumor such as melanoma, head and neck, liver or kidney cancer. Each CDR3 is given with its conserved first and last residue. Fields, in order: clone size, V gene, J gene, D gene, CDR3 protein, CDR3 DNA. A D gene is named only where the DNA matches it firmly. The size field is filled for only some rows; it gives once, few, many or a size class.

clone_size: -; v_call: TRBV18; j_call: TRBJ1-1; d_call: -; cdr3_aa: CASSPTGRDTEAFF; cdr3_nt: TGTGCCAGCTCACCCACCGGACGGGACACTGAAGCTTTCTTT
clone_size: -; v_call: TRBV18; j_call: TRBJ2-1; d_call: TRBD2; cdr3_aa: CASSRPVSGAYSYNEQFF; cdr3_nt: TGTGCCAGCTCACGTCCCGTGAGCGGGGCTTACTCCTACAATGAGCAGTTCTTC
clone_size: -; v_call: TRBV28; j_call: TRBJ2-3; d_call: -; cdr3_aa: CASTTYTDTQYF; cdr3_nt: TGTGCCAGCACCACCTACACAGATACGCAGTATTTT
clone_size: once; v_call: TRBV21-1; j_call: TRBJ1-3; d_call: -; cdr3_aa: CASIQMYPGRGNSGNTIYF; cdr3_nt: TGTGCCAGCATACAGATGTACCCCGGACGGGGAAACTCTGGAAACACCATATATTTT
clone_size: few; v_call: TRBV27; j_call: TRBJ2-3; d_call: TRBD2; cdr3_aa: CASSHRPSGRTTDTQYF; cdr3_nt: TGTGCCAGCAGTCACCGCCCTAGCGGGAGGACCACAGATACGCAGTATTTT
clone_size: few; v_call: TRBV29-1; j_call: TRBJ1-2; d_call: -; cdr3_aa: CSVDGVGKYGYTF; cdr3_nt: TGCAGCGTTGATGGGGTTGGGAAGTATGGCTACACCTTC
clone_size: -; v_call: TRBV11-3; j_call: TRBJ2-3; d_call: -; cdr3_aa: CASSTGIGDTQYF; cdr3_nt: TGTGCCAGCAGTACAGGCATCGGCGATACGCAGTATTTT
clone_size: once; v_call: TRBV13; j_call: TRBJ2-5; d_call: TRBD2; cdr3_aa: CASSRSGGETQYF; cdr3_nt: TGTGCCAGCAGCCGTAGCGGGGGGGAGACCCAGTACTTC
clone_size: -; v_call: TRBV7-3; j_call: TRBJ2-1; d_call: TRBD2; cdr3_aa: CASSLRTSGIYNEQFF; cdr3_nt: TGTGCCAGCAGCTTACGGACTAGCGGGATATACAATGAGCAGTTCTTC
clone_size: once; v_call: TRBV5-1; j_call: TRBJ2-5; d_call: TRBD2; cdr3_aa: CASSLPASGEGETQYF; cdr3_nt: TGCGCCAGCAGCTTGCCGGCTAGCGGGGAGGGTGAGACCCAGTACTTC
clone_size: -; v_call: TRBV19; j_call: TRBJ1-1; d_call: -; cdr3_aa: CASSPRGVEAFF; cdr3_nt: TGTGCCAGTAGTCCCCGGGGGGTTGAAGCTTTCTTT
clone_size: -; v_call: TRBV7-2; j_call: TRBJ1-6; d_call: TRBD1; cdr3_aa: CASSRRTGPNSPLHF; cdr3_nt: TGTGCCAGCAGCCGGAGGACAGGGCCTAATTCACCCCTCCACTTT
clone_size: -; v_call: TRBV19; j_call: TRBJ2-7; d_call: -; cdr3_aa: CASSIGPRGEQYF; cdr3_nt: TGTGCCAGTAGTATAGGACCTCGGGGCGAGCAGTACTTC
clone_size: -; v_call: TRBV19; j_call: TRBJ1-1; d_call: TRBD1; cdr3_aa: CASNWEGQVAFF; cdr3_nt: TGTGCCAGTAACTGGGAAGGACAGGTCGCTTTCTTT
clone_size: -; v_call: TRBV19; j_call: TRBJ1-6; d_call: -; cdr3_aa: CASREGSGRKYNSPLHF; cdr3_nt: TGTGCCAGTCGCGAAGGTTCGGGCCGGAAGTATAATTCACCCCTCCACTTT
clone_size: -; v_call: TRBV7-2; j_call: TRBJ1-1; d_call: -; cdr3_aa: CASSPPKGRGGTEAFF; cdr3_nt: TGTGCCAGCAGCCCACCAAAGGGCCGCGGGGGGACTGAAGCTTTCTTT
clone_size: -; v_call: TRBV6-1; j_call: TRBJ2-1; d_call: -; cdr3_aa: CASSRGFNEQFF; cdr3_nt: TGTGCCAGCAGTAGAGGGTTCAATGAGCAGTTCTTC
clone_size: -; v_call: TRBV5-4; j_call: TRBJ2-7; d_call: -; cdr3_aa: CASSDPRGDYEQYF; cdr3_nt: TGTGCCAGCAGCGACCCCAGGGGGGATTACGAGCAGTACTTC
clone_size: -; v_call: TRBV14; j_call: TRBJ1-3; d_call: -; cdr3_aa: CASSHRGGNTIYF; cdr3_nt: TGTGCCAGCAGCCACCGGGGAGGAAACACCATATATTTT
clone_size: -; v_call: TRBV28; j_call: TRBJ1-2; d_call: TRBD1; cdr3_aa: CASSPSGGIGGYTF; cdr3_nt: TGTGCCAGCTCCCCCTCAGGGGGTATCGGTGGCTACACCTTC
clone_size: once; v_call: TRBV18; j_call: TRBJ2-1; d_call: -; cdr3_aa: CASSPTGMQFF; cdr3_nt: TGTGCCAGCTCACCAACAGGGATGCAGTTCTTC
clone_size: -; v_call: TRBV20-1; j_call: TRBJ2-7; d_call: -; cdr3_aa: CSARLEEQYF; cdr3_nt: TGCAGTGCAAGGCTAGAGGAGCAGTACTTC
clone_size: -; v_call: TRBV2; j_call: TRBJ1-6; d_call: -; cdr3_aa: CASRMDGRPLHF; cdr3_nt: TGTGCCAGCAGGATGGATGGGCGCCCCCTCCACTTT
clone_size: -; v_call: TRBV19; j_call: TRBJ2-5; d_call: -; cdr3_aa: CASSRSSETQYF; cdr3_nt: TGTGCCAGTAGTCGGTCATCAGAGACCCAGTACTTC
clone_size: -; v_call: TRBV30; j_call: TRBJ1-5; d_call: -; cdr3_aa: CAWTPTAFSPQHF; cdr3_nt: TGTGCCTGGACCCCGACAGCCTTCAGCCCCCAGCATTTT
clone_size: once; v_call: TRBV19; j_call: TRBJ1-5; d_call: -; cdr3_aa: CASKANVGTPNQPQHF; cdr3_nt: TGTGCCAGTAAAGCTAACGTCGGGACACCTAATCAGCCCCAGCATTTT
clone_size: -; v_call: TRBV5-4; j_call: TRBJ1-2; d_call: -; cdr3_aa: CASSLEGRWGYTF; cdr3_nt: TGTGCCAGCAGCTTGGAAGGGAGATGGGGCTACACCTTC
clone_size: once; v_call: TRBV7-3; j_call: TRBJ1-1; d_call: -; cdr3_aa: CASSTNRVAEAFF; cdr3_nt: TGTGCCAGCAGCACAAACAGGGTTGCTGAAGCTTTCTTT
clone_size: -; v_call: TRBV6-5; j_call: TRBJ1-1; d_call: -; cdr3_aa: CATFASGAFF; cdr3_nt: TGTGCCACCTTCGCGTCGGGAGCTTTCTTT
clone_size: -; v_call: TRBV30; j_call: TRBJ1-4; d_call: -; cdr3_aa: CAWTRQAWGEKLFF; cdr3_nt: TGTGCCTGGACGCGACAGGCCTGGGGTGAAAAACTGTTTTTT
clone_size: -; v_call: TRBV7-3; j_call: TRBJ2-2; d_call: TRBD2; cdr3_aa: CASSPSGGFTGELFF; cdr3_nt: TGTGCCAGCAGCCCTAGCGGGGGGTTTACCGGGGAGCTGTTTTTT
clone_size: -; v_call: TRBV27; j_call: TRBJ2-7; d_call: TRBD1; cdr3_aa: CASSSPGTGTPREQYF; cdr3_nt: TGTGCCAGCAGTTCGCCCGGGACAGGGACCCCCCGCGAGCAGTACTTC
clone_size: -; v_call: TRBV7-3; j_call: TRBJ2-5; d_call: -; cdr3_aa: CASSFSGQETQYF; cdr3_nt: TGTGCCAGCAGCTTTTCAGGGCAAGAGACCCAGTACTTC
clone_size: -; v_call: TRBV5-1; j_call: TRBJ2-5; d_call: TRBD2; cdr3_aa: CASRQELAQETQYF; cdr3_nt: TGCGCCAGCAGGCAGGAACTAGCGCAAGAGACCCAGTACTTC
clone_size: few; v_call: TRBV28; j_call: TRBJ1-4; d_call: -; cdr3_aa: CASSDNEKLFF; cdr3_nt: TGTGCCAGCAGCGATAATGAAAAACTGTTTTTT
clone_size: -; v_call: TRBV28; j_call: TRBJ1-1; d_call: TRBD1; cdr3_aa: CASSTGGLNTEAFF; cdr3_nt: TGTGCCAGCAGCACAGGGGGCCTGAACACTGAAGCTTTCTTT
clone_size: few; v_call: TRBV6-5; j_call: TRBJ1-2; d_call: -; cdr3_aa: CASRPSGHNGYTF; cdr3_nt: TGTGCCAGCAGACCTTCGGGACACAATGGCTACACCTTC